A selection of T cell receptor beta chains follows, all from one sample in a study of Ad26.COV2.S vaccination and SARS-CoV-2 variants. The protocol was immunoSEQ multiplex PCR, while the TCRdb copy is restricted to in-frame clones and leaves out a portion. The table lists about 400,000 clones, over 75% of them singletons. Material: peripheral blood, obtained in a trial of Ad26.COV2.S vaccine versus placebo. These receptors were obtained from a person aged 18-65 years who received the Ad26.COV2.S COVID-19 vaccine or a placebo. The CDR3 runs from the conserved cysteine through the conserved F or W. Each record gives: D gene, J gene, clone size, V gene, CDR3 DNA, CDR3 protein. A D gene is named only where the DNA matches it firmly. Not all rows give a size; the values are once, few, many and, for expanded clones, a class.

- TRBJ1-1 - TRBV3-1/TRBV3-2 TGTGCCAGCAGCCAAGACAGGTTGGGGTTCAGTGGCGAAGCTTTCTTT CASSQDRLGFSGEAFF
- TRBJ2-3 once TRBV27 TGTGCCAGCAGGAGGACGATGGGCACAGATACGCAGTATTTT CASRRTMGTDTQYF
TRBD2 TRBJ2-7 - TRBV6-5 TGTGCCAGCCGGGGGCCTAGCGGGAGCTACGAGCAGTACTTC CASRGPSGSYEQYF
TRBD1 TRBJ2-5 - TRBV6-5 TGTGCCAGCAGCTACCGGGACAGGGGACAAGAGACCCAGTACTTC CASSYRDRGQETQYF
- TRBJ2-1 - TRBV27 TGTGCCAGCAGTTTAGGGGGAATCTACAATGAGCAGTTCTTC CASSLGGIYNEQFF
- TRBJ2-5 once TRBV2 TGTGCCAGCAGTGGGAGTCGGGAGACCCAGTACTTC CASSGSRETQYF
TRBD1 TRBJ1-4 - TRBV25-1 TGTGCCAGCAGATCGGGACAGACAAATGAAAAACTGTTTTTT CASRSGQTNEKLFF
- TRBJ1-4 once TRBV5-1 TGCGCCAGCAGCTTGGCCAGTAACGCTAATGAAAAACTGTTTTTT CASSLASNANEKLFF
- TRBJ1-6 - TRBV7-2 TGTGCCAGCAGCTTAGGTACAGGTTCACCCCTCCACTTT CASSLGTGSPLHF
TRBD2 TRBJ2-1 - TRBV4-1 TGCGCCAGCAGCCGGGTTACAGGTCGGAGTATAGCGGGAGGTCAATTCAATGAGCAGTTCTTC CASSRVTGRSIAGGQFNEQFF
- TRBJ1-6 - TRBV20-1 TGCAGTGCTAGAGTTAATTCACCCCTCCACTTT CSARVNSPLHF
- TRBJ2-1 - TRBV15 TGTGCCACCAGCAGAGTAGGAACAGACTACAATGAGCAGTTCTTC CATSRVGTDYNEQFF
- TRBJ1-1 few TRBV5-4 TGTGCCAGCAGCTTACGGTTGAACACTGAAGCTTTCTTT CASSLRLNTEAFF
- TRBJ2-1 - TRBV5-1 TGCGCCAGCAGCCCGGCGGGCCTAGCGAACTTCTCCTACAATGAGCAGTTCTTC CASSPAGLANFSYNEQFF
- TRBJ1-1 - TRBV7-9 TGTGCCAGCAGCCCCCGGGACCCTAATACTGAAGCTTTCTTT CASSPRDPNTEAFF
- TRBJ2-1 - TRBV24-1 TGTGCCACCAGTGATTCGGACCAGGGGCAGTTCTTC CATSDSDQGQFF
- TRBJ2-1 - TRBV5-4 TGTGCCAGCAGCCCTCTGGGGGGGGCAGGATGGAATGAGCAGTTCTTC CASSPLGGAGWNEQFF
TRBD2 TRBJ2-2 - TRBV7-6 TGTGCCAGCAGCTTACGGACGACTAGCGGGAGGACAATGAACACCGGGGAGCTGTTTTTT CASSLRTTSGRTMNTGELFF
- TRBJ2-1 once TRBV18 TGTGCCAGCTCACCCGAGTACAATGAGCAGTTCTTC CASSPEYNEQFF
- TRBJ1-1 - TRBV29-1 TGCAGCGTTGGAGTCTCGAACACTGAAGCTTTCTTT CSVGVSNTEAFF
- TRBJ1-3 - TRBV7-8 TGTGCCAGCAGCTCAGGGACGGGAAGAGACACCATATATTTT CASSSGTGRDTIYF
- TRBJ2-7 - TRBV6-1 TGTGCCAGCAGTGAGATAGGGGACGAGCAGTACTTC CASSEIGDEQYF
- TRBJ2-2 - TRBV27 TGTGCCAGCAGGATTGGGGGCCTAGCAACCGGGGAGCTGTTTTTT CASRIGGLATGELFF
- TRBJ2-7 - TRBV30 TGTGCCTGGAGTGTACGGGGCTACGAGCAGTACTTC CAWSVRGYEQYF
- TRBJ2-1 - TRBV7-3 TGTGCCAGCAGCCCTACCCTCGGACAGCCCGACTACAATGAGCAGTTCTTC CASSPTLGQPDYNEQFF
TRBD1 TRBJ2-7 - TRBV28 TGTGCCAGCAGGATACCGGGACAGGGTGACGAGCAGTACTTC CASRIPGQGDEQYF
- TRBJ1-1 - TRBV11-1 TGTGCCAGCAGCCTCGTTATCGGAAAAGCTTTCTTT CASSLVIGKAFF
- TRBJ2-2 - TRBV7-8 TGTGCCAGCAGCTTCACTAGCATTTTGGGGGAGCTGTTTTTT CASSFTSILGELFF
- TRBJ2-1 - TRBV12-3/TRBV12-4 TGTGCCAGCAGTTTTCTAACGGGAGCGCGGTTCTTC CASSFLTGARFF
TRBD2 TRBJ2-5 - TRBV5-1 TGCGCCAGCAGCCCCGTCGGGGGGAGGGGAGAGACCCAGTACTTC CASSPVGGRGETQYF
TRBD1 TRBJ2-7 few TRBV6-2/TRBV6-3 TGTGCCAGCAGTTGGCAGGGGGCCGGTGAGCAGTACTTC CASSWQGAGEQYF
TRBD1 TRBJ2-5 few TRBV5-5 TGTGCCAGCAGCCCGATCGCGAGGGGGCCCCAAGAGACCCAGTACTTC CASSPIARGPQETQYF
- TRBJ2-3 - TRBV6-1 TGTGCCAGCAGTGAAGGGGGCTGGAGCACAGATACGCAGTATTTT CASSEGGWSTDTQYF
- TRBJ1-3 - TRBV28 TGTGCCAGCAGTTTAAGAGAGGACACCATATATTTT CASSLREDTIYF
TRBD2 TRBJ2-7 - TRBV7-8 TGTGCCAGCAGCTCCAGACTAGCGGGAGGGAGTTACGAGCAGTACTTC CASSSRLAGGSYEQYF
- TRBJ1-6 - TRBV18 TGTGCCAGCTCACCGGCCACTTATTCACCCCTCCACTTT CASSPATYSPLHF
TRBD2 TRBJ2-1 once TRBV19 TGTGCCAGTAGTCTCTCGGGAGGCTTGGGCAATGAGCAGTTCTTC CASSLSGGLGNEQFF
- TRBJ2-1 - TRBV5-1 TGCGCCAGCAGCCCACAGTCGAGCTCCTACAATGAGCAGTTCTTC CASSPQSSSYNEQFF
TRBD1 TRBJ2-7 - TRBV5-1 TGCGCCAGCAGCGGGACAGGGAACTACGAGCAGTACTTC CASSGTGNYEQYF
TRBD1 TRBJ1-2 - TRBV28 TGTGCCAGCAGTCAACAGGGGGCGCCGGGTAACTATGGCTACACCTTC CASSQQGAPGNYGYTF
- TRBJ2-2 once TRBV5-1 TGCGCCAGCAGCTTGGCGGGGGTTCGGACCGGGGAGCTGTTTTTT CASSLAGVRTGELFF
TRBD2 TRBJ2-7 - TRBV7-8 TGTGCCAGCAGCTTAGGACTAGCGGTGTCCTACGAGCAGTACTTC CASSLGLAVSYEQYF
TRBD1 TRBJ2-3 - TRBV11-2 TGTGCCAGCAGCTCTCTAGGACAGGGAAGCACAGATACGCAGTATTTT CASSSLGQGSTDTQYF
- TRBJ2-6 - TRBV28 TGTGCCACGGCCCGAGCTGGGGCCAACGTCCTGACTTTC CATARAGANVLTF
TRBD1 TRBJ1-1 - TRBV6-5 TGTGCCAGCAGTCCACGAAGACAGGGGGACACTGAAGCTTTCTTT CASSPRRQGDTEAFF
- TRBJ2-7 once TRBV28 TGTGCCAGCAGCCCAGGGCCCCACGAGCAGTACTTC CASSPGPHEQYF
- TRBJ1-2 - TRBV4-3 TGCGCCAGCAGCCAAGTTTTAGGGGCGAACTATGGCTACACCTTC CASSQVLGANYGYTF
TRBD1 TRBJ1-3 - TRBV18 TGTGCCAGCTCTCGACAGGGTCCCCCTGGAAACACCATATATTTT CASSRQGPPGNTIYF
- TRBJ1-5 - TRBV7-8 TGTGCCAGCAGCTTCGACAGAGAGGCCCAGCATTTT CASSFDREAQHF
- TRBJ2-1 - TRBV5-6 TGTGCCAGCAGCTACCTACAGGGACAAAACAATGAGCAGTTCTTC CASSYLQGQNNEQFF
- TRBJ1-6 - TRBV6-5 TGTGCCAGCAGGACGGGTACCTCCTATAATTCACCCCTCCACTTT CASRTGTSYNSPLHF
TRBD1 TRBJ2-3 once TRBV12-5 TGTGCTAGTGGTTTGGGGGACAGGGGTCGTCAAGATACGCAGTATTTT CASGLGDRGRQDTQYF
- TRBJ1-1 - TRBV6-5 TGTGCCAGCAGCCGCCGGACAGCTGAAGCTTTCTTT CASSRRTAEAFF
TRBD2 TRBJ2-1 once TRBV10-3 TGTGCCATCAGGGACATACTAGCGGGAGCCAATGAGCAGTTCTTC CAIRDILAGANEQFF